These T cell receptor beta chains were read from a single sample in a study of CD8 T cells in ankylosing spondylitis. One entry per CDR3 protein results from TCRdb running MiXCR on the 5' RACE reads. Of about 450,000 distinct CDR3 sequences in the sample, around 26% were seen once. Sequencing was performed on blood, either unsorted or a sorted T cell fraction (not recorded which). These receptors were collected from a male donor with ankylosing spondylitis. Both conserved end residues are part of each CDR3. The order of the fields is D gene, clone size, V gene, J gene, CDR3 protein, CDR3 DNA. D genes are given only for firm matches. Expanded clones get a size class; other rows say once, few or many, or leave the size out.

.	.	TRBV7-2	TRBJ1-2	CASSPQGLPNYGYTF	TGTGCCAGCAGCCCGCAGGGATTGCCGAACTATGGCTACACCTTC
.	.	TRBV20-1	TRBJ1-3	CSARELRPGNTIYF	TGCAGTGCTAGAGAACTCAGGCCCGGAAACACCATATATTTT
.	.	TRBV7-8	TRBJ2-3	CASSSDRPYTQYF	TGTGCCAGCAGCTCTGACAGGCCTTATACGCAGTATTTT
.	few	TRBV6-1	TRBJ1-1	CASRELTDTEAFF	TGTGCCAGCAGGGAACTGACAGACACTGAAGCTTTCTTT
.	.	TRBV27	TRBJ1-4	CASSQQSATNEKLFF	TGTGCCAGCAGCCAGCAGAGTGCAACTAATGAAAAACTGTTTTTT
.	.	TRBV5-1	TRBJ2-7	CASSLAPDGSGGYEQYF	TGCGCCAGCAGCTTGGCTCCGGACGGGAGCGGAGGCTACGAGCAGTACTTC
TRBD1	.	TRBV11-1	TRBJ2-1	CASSFKPGQGNEQFF	TGTGCCAGCAGCTTCAAACCGGGACAGGGGAATGAGCAGTTCTTC
TRBD2	.	TRBV11-2	TRBJ2-5	CASSLLRLAGGKDQETQYF	TGTGCCAGCAGCTTACTAAGACTAGCGGGAGGCAAGGACCAAGAGACCCAGTACTTC
TRBD1	few	TRBV5-1	TRBJ2-3	CASSWLSRDSSNTQYF	TGCGCCAGCAGCTGGCTGTCCCGGGACAGCTCTAATACGCAGTATTTT
.	.	TRBV2	TRBJ1-5	CASRLNSNQPQHF	TGTGCCAGCAGACTGAATAGCAATCAGCCCCAGCATTTT
.	.	TRBV15	TRBJ2-5	CATSRDQSGLAETQYF	TGTGCCACCAGCAGAGATCAATCGGGATTAGCGGAGACCCAGTACTTC
.	.	TRBV6-4	TRBJ1-3	CASGAGNTIYF	TGTGCCAGCGGGGCGGGAAACACCATATATTTT
.	.	TRBV20-1	TRBJ2-1	CSARSSHYNEQFF	TGCAGTGCTAGATCTTCCCATTACAATGAGCAGTTCTTC